The 21 T cell receptor beta chains below come from one sample, sequenced in a study of identical twins. TCRdb itself ran the 5' RACE reads through MiXCR, one entry per CDR3 protein. The data show 300,000 to 400,000 distinct CDR3 sequences, with approximately 8.7% seen just once and approximately 8.9% held by the top ten. Specimen: naive T cells sorted from blood. All receptors derive from a woman between 50 and 59 years old in good health.

This clonotype was picked up many times. The chain uses TRBV10-3 and TRBJ2-1; 14 bases are a match to TRBD2. CDR3 length: 14 residues. Per the germline V gene, CDR1 is ENHRY and CDR2 is SYGVKD. With V trimmed by 8 bases and J by 6 bases, 3 bases remained unmatched. The CDR3 DNA reads TGTGCCATCGGGGGACTAGCGGGAGTCAATGAGCAGTTCTTC. It yields the protein CAIGGLAGVNEQFF.

This clonotype has more than one count but fewer than ten. This chain joins TRBV20-1 and TRBJ2-1; the D gene is possibly TRBD2 (5 bases). Per the germline V gene, CDR1 is DFQATT and CDR2 is SNEGSKA (reference sequence). V was clipped by 5 bases and J by 4 bases, with 9 bases between them. The CDR3 is made up of 12 amino acids. CDR3 residues: CSAPRTYNEQFF. The CDR3 nucleotides read TGCAGTGCTCCCCGGACTTACAATGAGCAGTTCTTC.

The V and J genes are TRBV19 and TRBJ2-1; TRBD1 aligns across 9 bases. The CDR3 contains 16 residues. Unmatched junction bases numbered 10, after V lost 1 base and J lost 9 bases. Per the germline V gene, CDR1 is LNHDA and CDR2 is SQIVND (reference sequence). CDR3 sequence: CASSIGAGTGSGEQFF. The CDR3 bases are TGTGCCAGTAGTATAGGTGCCGGGACAGGGTCAGGTGAGCAGTTCTTC.

This chain joins TRBV10-2 and TRBJ2-7; possible D gene TRBD2, 5 bases. The CDR3 consists of 12 residues. Germline assignment: CDR1 WSHSY and CDR2 SAAADI. CDR3 sequence reads: CASTGNSSEQYV. Written as DNA, the CDR3 is TGCGCCAGCACGGGGAACTCCTCCGAGCAGTACGTC.

This clonotype was seen many times. V is TRBV12-3 or TRBV12-4 and J is TRBJ2-3; TRBD2 aligns across 8 bases. This CDR3 comprises 15 residues. The V gene end was trimmed by 0 bases and the J gene end by 6 bases; junction bases not matched to a gene: 5. CDR3 coding DNA: TGTGCCAGCAGTTTAGCCGGGGGGGGCCCGGATACGCAGTATTTT. This codes for CASSLAGGGPDTQYF.

The chain couples TRBV12-3 or TRBV12-4 to TRBJ2-1, with TRBD2 matching over 9 bases. The CDR3 runs to 13 residues. With 7 bases clipped from V and 8 bases from J, the junction kept 6 bases outside the gene matches. The CDR3 here is CASKGTSFDEQFF. In DNA, the CDR3 is TGTGCCAGCAAGGGGACTAGCTTCGATGAGCAGTTCTTC.

This clonotype was seen ten or more times. This chain connects TRBV15 to TRBJ2-5; possible D gene TRBD2, 6 bases. Germline CDR1 and CDR2: LNHNV and YYDKDF (reference sequence). This CDR3 has 18 amino acids. The germline V and J ends were trimmed by 1 base and 3 bases, with 21 bases remaining between them. The CDR3 spells CATSRGTLAVTGEETQYF. For the CDR3, the DNA is TGTGCCACCAGCAGAGGAACTTTGGCGGTTACGGGGGAAGAGACCCAGTACTTC.

Only a few counts were recorded for this clonotype. The J gene is TRBJ2-3, the V gene TRBV24-1; perhaps TRBD2 as D (6 bases). This CDR3 spans 14 amino acids. V was clipped by 7 bases and J by 6 bases, with 16 bases between them. CDR1 is KGHDR, CDR2 SFDVKD, per germline. The CDR3 sequence is CATRTPRGSDTQYF. The CDR3 DNA reads as TGTGCCACCAGAACCCCACGGGGGTCTGATACGCAGTATTTT.

V usage is TRBV2 and J usage is TRBJ2-3, with 9 positions matching TRBD1. V lost 6 bases to trimming and J lost 3 bases; unmatched junction nucleotides: 13. CDR3 length: 17 amino acids. CDR1 SNHLY and CDR2 FYNNEI come from the germline V gene. The chain's CDR3 is CASSTSWTGDGTDTQYF. Written as DNA, the CDR3 is TGTGCCAGCAGCACATCCTGGACAGGGGACGGAACAGATACGCAGTATTTT.

This clonotype has ten or more counts. The V and J genes are TRBV9 and TRBJ2-7; 9 bases align to TRBD2. The CDR3 is made up of 16 amino acids. Trimming cost V 3 bases and J 1 base; bases outside gene matches: 8. Germline V gives CDR1 SGDLS, CDR2 YYNGEE. The CDR3 reads CASSGRAGGLSYEQYF. CDR3 coding DNA: TGTGCCAGCAGCGGACGAGCGGGAGGCCTATCCTACGAGCAGTACTTC.

This clonotype occurred many times. The gene calls are TRBV7-8 and TRBJ1-3; 8 bases agree with TRBD1. The CDR3 has 16 amino acids. CDR1 is SGHVS and CDR2 is FQNEAQ in the germline V gene. Germline trimming cut 5 bases from V and 4 bases from J; bases unmatched to any gene: 10. CDR3 sequence reads: CASSPLTGVEGNTIYF. The CDR3 DNA is TGTGCCAGCAGCCCTCTGACAGGGGTTGAAGGAAACACCATATATTTT.

The chain carries TRBV15 and TRBJ2-1, with D maybe TRBD1 (5 bases). From germline, CDR1 is LNHNV and CDR2 YYDKDF (reference sequence). The V end lost 0 bases, the J end lost 9 bases, and 12 bases lay between the germline ends. The CDR3 is made up of 14 amino acids. The CDR3 DNA follows: TGTGCCACCAGCAGAGATAGGGGTTTCCTTGAGCAGTTCTTC. Translating it yields CATSRDRGFLEQFF.

This clonotype showed up just a few times. This clone may be a read error of a much larger clone one base away. The chain is built from TRBV2 and TRBJ2-1; 10 positions match TRBD2. V shed 2 bases and J 6 bases; nucleotides not matched to a gene: 1. Germline values: CDR1 SNHLY, CDR2 FYNNEI. The CDR3 totals 14 residues. The CDR3, as DNA: TGTGCCAGCAGTGAACTAGCGGGAGCCAATGAGCAGTTCTTC. It yields the protein CASSELAGANEQFF.

This clonotype was detected once. In DNA form, the CDR3 reads TGTGCCAGCAGTTTGTGGGGACAGGGGGCAAACATTCAGTACTTC. This gives the protein CASSLWGQGANIQYF. The rearrangement links TRBV28 to TRBJ2-4; TRBD1 agrees at 12 bases. V lost 3 bases and J lost 6; bases outside the gene matches: 3. Germline V gene data show CDR1 as MDHEN and CDR2 as SYDVKM. The CDR3 runs to 15 residues.

This clonotype was recorded many times. The chain carries TRBV12-3 or TRBV12-4 and TRBJ2-7; D call uncertain. V was cut by 6 bases and J by 4 bases, with 10 bases left in between. CDR3 size: 12 residues. The CDR3 coding sequence is TGTGCCAGCAGCTTCCGATCTTACGAGCAGTACTTC. It is translated as CASSFRSYEQYF.

Only a few counts were recorded for this clonotype. V usage is TRBV30 and J usage is TRBJ1-2, with unresolved D. V was trimmed by 2 bases and J by 5 bases, leaving 9 bases between them. The V gene's germline CDR1 is GTSNPN and CDR2 SVGIG (reference sequence). CDR3 size: 12 residues. CDR3 in amino acids: CAWSRMGYGYTF. DNA for the CDR3: TGTGCCTGGAGTCGCATGGGGTATGGCTACACCTTC.

The J gene is TRBJ2-7, the V gene TRBV4-1, with unresolved D. The germline CDR1 and CDR2 sequences are MGHRA and YSYEKL. The CDR3 contains 17 residues. The germline V and J ends were trimmed by 4 bases and 0 bases, with 19 bases remaining between them. The CDR3 region is CASSRFSRQFNSYEQYF. CDR3 bases: TGCGCCAGCAGCCGATTTTCTAGGCAGTTTAACTCCTACGAGCAGTACTTC.

At least ten counts were recorded for this clonotype. The V and J genes are TRBV4-2 and TRBJ1-1; D not certain. V was shortened by 3 bases and J by 2 bases, with 7 bases between the two germline ends. CDR1 and CDR2 (germline): LGHNA, YNFKEQ. The CDR3 contains 13 residues. CDR3 nucleotides: TGTGCCAGCAGCCAGGAGGCCAACACTGAAGCTTTCTTT. It codes for CASSQEANTEAFF.

The V and J genes are TRBV3-1 and TRBJ1-1; D is undetermined. Germline loops: CDR1 LGHDT, CDR2 YNNKEL (reference sequence). This CDR3 contains 11 residues. V was pared by 6 bases and J by 7 bases, with 9 bases between. The CDR3 loop reads CASSVGVEAFF. In nucleotides, the CDR3 is TGTGCCAGCAGTGTCGGGGTTGAAGCTTTCTTT.

The V and J genes are TRBV15 and TRBJ2-3, with D perhaps TRBD2 (5 bases). Trimming left V 3 bases short and J 3 bases short, with 13 bases between. The CDR3 runs 15 residues. CDR1 and CDR2 from the germline V gene are LNHNV and YYDKDF (reference sequence). For the CDR3, the DNA is TGTGCCACCAGCAGGGTCGGGTTAGCGACAGATACGCAGTATTTT. This gives the protein CATSRVGLATDTQYF.

This clonotype was seen only a few times. This CDR3 reads CASSVDLAGGTQETQYF. The CDR3 bases are TGTGCCAGCAGCGTGGACCTAGCGGGAGGGACTCAAGAGACCCAGTACTTC. The chain links TRBV9 to TRBJ2-5, with TRBD2 identical over 12 bases. Per the germline V gene, CDR1 is SGDLS and CDR2 is YYNGEE. Trimming at V came to 2 bases and at J to 2 bases, leaving 7 bases not matched to a gene. There are 17 residues in the CDR3.